This T cell receptor (beta chain) stems from a study of blood T cell repertoires in COVID-19. The overall study: Samples of COVID-19 (acute and convalescent) were obtained from the United States, Italy and Spain. PBMCs, B-cell-depleted T cells, or T cells provided the cDNA or gDNA that made up the material.

Under the authors' procedure: Amplification with reference gene primers provided the estimates of nucleated cell counts. The data were produced by immunoSEQ multiplex PCR, yet TCRdb's version contains in-frame clones alone and is incomplete. From that table come the V and J calls and clone size; the DNA was used to work out D and trimming. This sample has 300,000 to 350,000 clones; roughly 89% occur once, and the top ten carry under 3.5%. The CDR3 covers 13 residues. The germline V gene has CDR1 SGHTA and CDR2 FQGNSA. V gave up 4 bases and J gave up 2 bases, with 8 bases separating them. As to this clone: In the same sample, other DNA sequences code for this CDR3.

The chain has TRBV7-2 and TRBJ1-2, with D maybe TRBD1 (6 bases). The receptor comes from a woman between 18 and 29 years old who had recovered from COVID-19. The sample was peripheral blood. The DNA for the CDR3 is TGTGCCAGCAGCTCTGGACAGAACTATGGCTACACCTTC. Its protein is CASSSGQNYGYTF.